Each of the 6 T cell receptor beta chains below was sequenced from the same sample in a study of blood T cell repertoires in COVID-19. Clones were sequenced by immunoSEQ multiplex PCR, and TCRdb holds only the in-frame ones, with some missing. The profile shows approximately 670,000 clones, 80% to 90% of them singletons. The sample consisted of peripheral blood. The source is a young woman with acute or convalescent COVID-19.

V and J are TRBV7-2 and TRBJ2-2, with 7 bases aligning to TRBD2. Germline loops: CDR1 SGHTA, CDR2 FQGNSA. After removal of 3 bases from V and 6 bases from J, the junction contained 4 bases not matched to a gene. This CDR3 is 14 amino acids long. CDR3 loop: CASSFVGGAGELFF. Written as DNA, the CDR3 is TGTGCCAGCAGCTTTGTTGGGGGGGCCGGGGAGCTGTTTTTT.

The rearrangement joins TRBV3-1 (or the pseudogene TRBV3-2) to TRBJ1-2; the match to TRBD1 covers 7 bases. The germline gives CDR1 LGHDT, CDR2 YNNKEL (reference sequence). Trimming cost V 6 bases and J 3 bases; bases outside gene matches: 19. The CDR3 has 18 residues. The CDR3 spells CASRPGQLIFGPYYGYTF. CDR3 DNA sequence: TGTGCCAGCAGACCGGGACAGTTAATCTTCGGGCCCTACTATGGCTACACCTTC.

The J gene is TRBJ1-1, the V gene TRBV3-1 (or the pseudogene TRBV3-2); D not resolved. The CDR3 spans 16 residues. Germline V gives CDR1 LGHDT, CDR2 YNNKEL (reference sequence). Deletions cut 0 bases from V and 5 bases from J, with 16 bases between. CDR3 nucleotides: TGTGCCAGCAGCCAAGATCTCCACAGTCATTTGACTGAAGCTTTCTTT. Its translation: CASSQDLHSHLTEAFF.

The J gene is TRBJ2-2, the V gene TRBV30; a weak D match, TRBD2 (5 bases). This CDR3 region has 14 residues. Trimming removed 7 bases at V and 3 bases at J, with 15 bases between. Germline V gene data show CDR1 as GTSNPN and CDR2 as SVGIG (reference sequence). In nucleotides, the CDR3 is TGTGCCTCGCCGGGGTGGCGCGACACCGGGGAGCTGTTTTTT. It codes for CASPGWRDTGELFF.

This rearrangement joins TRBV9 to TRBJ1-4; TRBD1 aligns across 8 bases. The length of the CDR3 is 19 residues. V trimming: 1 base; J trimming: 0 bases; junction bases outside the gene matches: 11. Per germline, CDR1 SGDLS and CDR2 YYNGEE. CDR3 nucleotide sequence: TGTGCCAGCAGCGTATACCCGGGACAGGACCATGCAACTAATGAAAAACTGTTTTTT. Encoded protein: CASSVYPGQDHATNEKLFF.

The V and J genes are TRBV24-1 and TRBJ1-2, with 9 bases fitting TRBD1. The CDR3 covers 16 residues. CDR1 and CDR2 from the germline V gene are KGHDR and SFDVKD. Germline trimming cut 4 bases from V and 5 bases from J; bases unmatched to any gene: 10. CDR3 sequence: CATSDRSPGQGYGYTF. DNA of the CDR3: TGTGCCACCAGTGACCGGTCCCCGGGACAGGGTTATGGCTACACCTTC.